Each of the 10 T cell receptor beta chains below was sequenced from the same sample in a study of CD8 T cells in ankylosing spondylitis. Study results and caveats: About 8 highly homologous variants made up a TCR beta motif that seemed to typify ankylosing spondylitis blood.

Their recognized antigens are unknown. Using its own MiXCR run on the 5' RACE reads, TCRdb lists one record per CDR3 protein. In the table there are about 220,000 distinct CDR3 sequences, about 7% of which are singletons. Material: blood, either unsorted or a sorted T cell fraction (not recorded which). These receptors were obtained from a male donor with ankylosing spondylitis.

In this sample, this clonotype turned up many times. CDR3 DNA: TGTGCCAGCAGCGCCGGGTTAGCGGGGGCCCTCTACAATGAGCAGTTCTTC. Protein: CASSAGLAGALYNEQFF. The gene calls are TRBV7-9 and TRBJ2-1, with 9 bases fitting TRBD2. This CDR3 has 17 residues. With 5 bases clipped from V and 3 bases from J, the junction kept 11 bases outside the gene matches. The germline gives CDR1 SEHNR, CDR2 FQNEAQ (reference sequence).

This clonotype was counted ten times or more. This chain connects TRBV29-1 to TRBJ2-1; no reliable D call. The V end lost 6 bases, the J end lost 6 bases, and 6 bases lay between the germline ends. The CDR3 has 10 residues. CDR1 is SQVTM, CDR2 ANQGSEA, per germline. Here the CDR3 reads CSVLGNEQFF. For the CDR3, the DNA is TGCAGCGTCCTGGGCAATGAGCAGTTCTTC.

This clonotype was recorded many times. The CDR3 DNA follows: TGTGCCAGCAGCTCGACTAGCGGGAGGGCCACAGATACGCAGTATTTT. Translation: CASSSTSGRATDTQYF. This chain joins TRBV7-2 and TRBJ2-3; 14 nucleotides match TRBD2. J lost 2 bases, V lost 4 bases, and 2 bases had no gene match. CDR1 is SGHTA and CDR2 is FQGNSA in the germline V gene. The CDR3 spans 16 residues.

This clonotype showed up many times. CDR3 in amino acids: CAISKGDYFSEQYF. The CDR3 nucleotides read TGTGCCATCAGTAAGGGGGACTACTTTTCCGAGCAGTACTTC. The chain links TRBV10-3 to TRBJ2-7; D is perhaps TRBD2 (7 bases). Germline assignment: CDR1 ENHRY and CDR2 SYGVKD. The CDR3 runs to 14 residues. V was pared by 5 bases and J by 6 bases, with 17 bases between.

This clonotype came up many times. The chain has TRBV9 and TRBJ1-2; no firm D call. The CDR3 has 14 residues. Germline CDR1 reads SGDLS; CDR2 reads YYNGEE. The V end lost 0 bases, the J end lost 0 bases, and 6 bases lay between the germline ends. In DNA, the CDR3 is TGTGCCAGCAGCGTAGCAGATTCTAACTATGGCTACACCTTC. Its translation: CASSVADSNYGYTF. Full variable domain (rest looked up from reference TRBV9 and TRBJ1-2): DSGVTQTPKHLITATGQRVTLRCSPRSGDLSVYWYQQSLDQGLQFLIQYYNGEERAKGNILERFSAQQFPDLHSELNLSSLELGDSALYFCASSVADSNYGYTFGSGTRLTVV.

The sample holds many counts of this clonotype. The V call is TRBV6-1, the J call TRBJ2-7; possibly TRBD1 or TRBD2 for D (5 bases each). The germline gives CDR1 MNHNS, CDR2 SASEGT. V was pared by 5 bases and J by 2 bases, with 16 bases between. The CDR3 has 15 residues. The CDR3 nucleotides read TGTGCCAGCAGTCCTGGGGCCGGGACCGCCTACGAGCAGTACTTC. Residues: CASSPGAGTAYEQYF.

As regards this clonotype: This sequence may be a read error, since a much larger clone differs from it by one base. This rearrangement joins TRBV27 to TRBJ2-3; D gene uncertain. Germline V CDR1 and CDR2: MNHEY, SMNVEV (reference sequence). The CDR3 is 13 residues long. The CDR3 region has the DNA TGTGCCAGCAGTTTCGCCCTGAAGAATACGCAGAATTTT. It specifies CASSFALKNTQNF.

This clonotype was seen more than once but under ten times. The chain couples TRBV6-1 to TRBJ2-1, with 7 positions matching TRBD2. Germline CDR1 and CDR2: MNHNS and SASEGT. V shed 6 bases and J 6 bases; nucleotides not matched to a gene: 11. The CDR3 extends over 15 amino acids. The chain's CDR3 is CASSALAEYPNEQFF. CDR3 sequence (DNA): TGTGCCAGCAGCGCCCTAGCGGAGTACCCCAATGAGCAGTTCTTC.

The J gene is TRBJ1-2, the V gene TRBV28, with D possibly TRBD1 on 5 matching bases. The CDR3 is 15 amino acids. Germline CDR1 reads MDHEN; CDR2 reads SYDVKM. Trimming took 2 bases from V and 3 from J, leaving 13 bases between them. The CDR3 sequence: CASSLREGPYYGYTF. DNA of the CDR3: TGTGCCAGCAGTTTACGAGAGGGGCCCTACTATGGCTACACCTTC.

This clonotype was detected many times. This rearrangement joins TRBV5-1 to TRBJ2-7; D is perhaps TRBD1 (6 bases). The V end lost 1 base, the J end lost 5 bases, and 13 bases lay between the germline ends. The CDR3 consists of 14 residues. Germline V gene data show CDR1 as SGHRS and CDR2 as YFSETQ. DNA of the CDR3: TGCGCCAGCAGCTTGAGGGGGACGAGCCACGAGCAGTACTTC. Amino acid sequence: CASSLRGTSHEQYF.